This entry lists 9 T cell receptor beta chains sequenced from one sample in a study of CD8 T cells in Susac syndrome. With random hexamers, reverse transcription was performed on about 0.45 to 1 ug of RNA. TCRdb redid the calling of the immunoSEQ multiplex PCR reads with MiXCR, one entry per CDR3 protein. The sample consists of 250,000 to 300,000 distinct CDR3 sequences, about 88% of them appearing once. Sequenced input: CD8+ T cells from PBMCs. These TCRs come from a human donor with multiple sclerosis.

The chain carries TRBV20-1 and TRBJ1-2, with 11 bases aligning to TRBD1. The germline V gene has CDR1 DFQATT and CDR2 SNEGSKA (reference sequence). The CDR3 is 13 amino acids. The ends lost 8 bases at V and 4 bases at J; junction bases unmatched: 6. This chain's CDR3 is CSTRTGGSYGYTF. The CDR3 nucleotides are TGCAGTACCCGGACAGGGGGCTCCTATGGCTACACCTTC.

This chain joins TRBV19 and TRBJ1-1; the D is unclear. Germline loops: CDR1 LNHDA, CDR2 SQIVND (reference sequence). This CDR3 comprises 14 residues. V was pared by 3 bases and J by 1 base, with 9 bases between. In DNA form, the CDR3 reads TGTGCCAGTAGTATGGGTCAGCCGAACACTGAAGCTTTCTTT. Encoded protein: CASSMGQPNTEAFF. Combining the CDR3 with reference TRBV19 and TRBJ1-1 gives the whole variable domain DGGITQSPKYLFRKEGQNVTLSCEQNLNHDAMYWYRQDPGQGLRLIYYSQIVNDFQKGDIAEGYSVSREKKESFPLTVTSAQKNPTAFYLCASSMGQPNTEAFFGQGTRLTVV.

The chain joins TRBV19 to TRBJ2-7; 9 bases are a match to TRBD1. Trimming removed 3 bases from V and 6 bases from J; junction bases left unmatched: 9. CDR3 length: 15 amino acids. Per germline, CDR1 LNHDA and CDR2 SQIVND (reference sequence). DNA for the CDR3: TGTGCCAGTAGTATCGCGGGGACAGGGATGTTCGAGCAGTACTTC. Translation gives CASSIAGTGMFEQYF. Full variable domain (missing parts from reference TRBV19 and TRBJ2-7): DGGITQSPKYLFRKEGQNVTLSCEQNLNHDAMYWYRQDPGQGLRLIYYSQIVNDFQKGDIAEGYSVSREKKESFPLTVTSAQKNPTAFYLCASSIAGTGMFEQYFGPGTRLTVT.

The chain has TRBV20-1 and TRBJ1-2, with 7 bases matching TRBD1. Per germline, CDR1 DFQATT and CDR2 SNEGSKA (reference sequence). This CDR3 is 11 amino acids long. The CDR3 bases are TGCAGATTCCGGGACAGCTATGGCTACACCTTC. It yields the protein CRFRDSYGYTF.

The rearrangement links TRBV4-2 to TRBJ2-7; 11 bases line up with TRBD1. This CDR3 is 17 amino acids long. Germline V gene data show CDR1 as LGHNA and CDR2 as YNFKEQ. The trim removed 3 bases at V and 0 bases at J, leaving 7 bases unmatched. The CDR3 DNA sequence: TGTGCCAGCAGCCACATCGGGACAGGGGGTTCCTCCTACGAGCAGTACTTC. This sequence encodes CASSHIGTGGSSYEQYF.

The chain carries TRBV6-2 or TRBV6-3 and TRBJ1-2, with TRBD1 as a possible D gene (5 bases). Germline CDR1 is MNHEY and CDR2 is SVGEGT. This CDR3 has 13 amino acids. The V end was cut by 2 bases, the J end by 6 bases, with 10 bases between. This chain's CDR3 is CASSYVATDGYTF. The CDR3 region has the DNA TGTGCCAGCAGTTACGTGGCGACAGATGGCTACACCTTC.

The chain combines TRBV29-1 with TRBJ2-1; D possibly corresponds to TRBD2 (6 bases). The CDR3 runs to 19 residues. The V end lost 6 bases, the J end lost 0 bases, and 27 bases lay between the germline ends. CDR1 SQVTM and CDR2 ANQGSEA come from the germline V gene. This CDR3 reads CSVSAPGTAQRSSYNEQFF. In DNA form, the CDR3 reads TGCAGCGTCTCCGCTCCCGGGACTGCTCAACGGAGCTCCTACAATGAGCAGTTCTTC.

V and J are TRBV15 and TRBJ2-1, with 13 nucleotides matching TRBD2. This CDR3 is built from 15 residues. Trimming removed 5 bases from V and 11 bases from J; junction bases left unmatched: 9. The germline CDR1 and CDR2 sequences are LNHNV and YYDKDF (reference sequence). The CDR3 coding sequence is TGTGCCACCAGCCCCCGGACTAGCGGGAGTTGGAAGCAGTTCTTC. Translated, it gives CATSPRTSGSWKQFF.

This sequence joins TRBV7-8 and TRBJ2-1; 9 nucleotides line up with TRBD2. With V trimmed by 6 bases and J by 7 bases, 10 bases remained unmatched. The CDR3 is 15 residues long. Germline V gene lookup returns CDR1 SGHVS and CDR2 FQNEAQ. The DNA of the CDR3 is TGTGCCAGCAGGGGACTTGGCGGGAGGGGTAATGAGCAGTTCTTC. It encodes CASRGLGGRGNEQFF.